This TCR beta chain was identified in a study of blood T cell repertoires in COVID-19 (TCRdb year 2020). About the investigation overall: Samples from collaborators originated in the United States, Italy and Spain and spanned both the acute and convalescent phases of COVID-19. The prospective study material was composed of cDNA or gDNA derived from T cells, B-cell-depleted T cells, or PBMCs. Deeply sampled blood TCRbeta repertoires from subjects exposed to, actively infected with, or recovered from COVID-19 were included in the dataset. The repertoires were released in a freely available public database intended as a resource for research on the immune response to SARS-CoV-2. The samples were drawn from two sources: the first 160 participants of the ongoing ImmuneRACE study, and 950 to 1,500 subjects contributed by 6 global collaborators. The sample metadata nearly always contained a de-identified subject ID, COVID-19 status, age in years and sex. HLA class I and class II types, where available, came from metadata supplied by the sample provider rather than from assay-based typing. Here is what the overall study found, with its caveats: The quantity of clinical and demographic metadata differed by source and by participant and was supplied without curation.

This clone has a single count. The clone's antigen remains unknown. No quality values exist for individual bases; no much larger clone is one base distant. Collaborating institutions collected whole blood in K2EDTA tubes following their own protocols. For TCRbeta analysis, collaborators shipped samples in one of three forms: frozen whole blood, isolated PBMCs, or DNA extracted from either of those sample types. The immunoSEQ Assay, a bias-controlled multiplex PCR, was used to amplify TCRbeta CDR3 regions from genomic DNA. From the authors' description of their analysis: The number of nucleated cells in each sample was estimated by amplification of reference gene primers within the assay. To quantify the absolute abundance of each unique TCRbeta CDR3 rearrangement, sequence reads were collapsed and filtered. For each sample, productive Simpson clonality was calculated as the square root of Simpson's diversity index over productive rearrangements. TCRdb carries this immuneACCESS record with in-frame sequences only. Its versions omit some clonotypes, under half of them owing to an unresolved V gene in the studies checked, with the rest unexplained. V and J calls plus clone size are reproduced from that table; the DNA served to infer D and trimming. The sample table shows nearly 35,000 clones, and 85% to 95% are seen once. The ten largest clones add up to 4% to 6.5% of the sample.

The germline V gene supplies CDR1 SGHRS and CDR2 YFSETQ. V loses 7 bases, J loses 0 bases, and the germline ends lie 13 bases apart. Taken from cysteine to phenylalanine, the CDR3 has 14 residues. The sequence is cut down to CDR3 DNA, 42 bases in frame from base 1. Recombination joined TRBV5-1 with TRBJ1-1; the D gene is possibly TRBD1, with 6 bases matching. This sequence was found in a human donor in a cohort sampled during active COVID-19. The specimen sequenced was peripheral blood. The DNA reads as follows: TGCGCCAGCCGGGACAACCCCATGAACACTGAAGCTTTCTTT. It is translated as CASRDNPMNTEAFF. Full variable domain (CDR3 extended with the reference TRBV5-1 and TRBJ1-1 proteins): KAGVTQTPRYLIKTRGQQVTLSCSPISGHRSVSWYQQTPGQGLQFLFEYFSETQRNKGNFPGRFSGRQFSNSRSEMNVSTLELGDSALYLCASRDNPMNTEAFFGQGTRLTVV.